The TCR beta chain under discussion was sequenced for a study of graft-versus-host responses after intestinal transplantation (dated by TCRdb to about 2021). Study-level background: Multivisceral, liver-intestinal, or isolated intestinal transplants were received by the recipients. Every recipient was given anti-thymocyte globulin induction, then maintenance tacrolimus and steroids for about three years. Donor T cell macrochimerism was defined as a peak of at least 4% donor T cells among recipient peripheral blood mononuclear cells. Bulk TCR-beta CDR3 sequencing was used to track graft-versus-host and host-versus-graft alloreactive T cell clones in the graft, circulation and bone marrow after intestinal transplantation. Instead of going to the commercial service, samples from a few later patients were sequenced in-house on an Illumina MiSeq and processed with MiXCR. A cohort of 24 intestinal transplant recipients, including one retransplant, was enrolled, and a few patients lacking pretransplant specimens were excluded. Alloreactive clones were identified by sequencing pre-transplant mixed lymphocyte reaction products and comparing them with unstimulated pre-transplant donor and recipient T cells.

V drops 3 bases and J drops 8 bases, leaving 11 bases in between. The CDR3 runs 12 residues from the cysteine to the phenylalanine. Just the 36-base CDR3 DNA is kept, in frame starting at base 1. The germline V gene (reference sequence) sets CDR1 to GTSNPN and CDR2 to SVGIG. With regard to this clone: It has no known antigen specificity. The input lacks base qualities; no much larger clone sits a single base away.

Libraries were made using the immunoSEQ multiplex PCR assay. For most patients, genomic DNA was isolated with the Qiagen DNeasy Blood and Tissue Kit and sent frozen to Adaptive Biotechnologies for TCR sequencing. High-throughput TCR-beta CDR3 sequencing of genomic DNA from most patients was performed by Adaptive Biotechnologies. On the authors' methods: Adaptive's ImmunoSEQ software supplied the TCR sequencing data for around 17 patients, while MiXCR and VDJtools were used to process a few other patients. CD4 versus CD8 sorting errors were corrected by removing sequences found in both subsets at a frequency ratio below 5:1. Because the origin of CDR3 nucleotide sequences shared between donor and recipient could not be assigned, those sequences were removed. To be classed as alloreactive, a clone needed at least 2-fold expansion over unstimulated cells and a minimum CFSE-low frequency of 0.002% (template counts) or 0.001% (read counts). Clones detected in sequenced pre-transplant spleen, lymph node, or MLR CFSE-low populations of the donor or recipient were defined as mappable. Cumulative frequency of alloreactive clones was calculated as a percentage of all sequences weighted by copy number. TCRdb carries this immuneACCESS record with in-frame sequences only. Its versions omit some clonotypes, under half of them owing to an unresolved V gene in the studies checked, with the rest unexplained. V, J and clone size reflect that table, while D and trimming were determined from the DNA. The sample profile shows fewer than 120,000 clones; approximately 92% of them were found once. Roughly 0.5% of the sample is held by the ten biggest clonotypes.

In the paper's terms, the time point label means: cells obtained before transplantation from donor or recipient. CD3+CD4+ and CD3+CD8+ populations were FACS-sorted from unstimulated pre-transplant donor and recipient cells taken from spleen or lymph nodes. Overall results and qualifications from the work: Early after transplant, peak levels of circulating GvH clones were found to be associated with declines in HvG clones. GvH clones turned up in recipient bone marrow, with some appearing earlier in ileal mucosa or blood, a pattern consistent with an intestinal mucosal origin. Conclusions were limited by the relatively low number and heterogeneity of intestinal transplant patients. High GvH to HvG T cell clonal ratios were observed in the allografts of patients with donor T cell macrochimerism.

This receptor chain uses TRBV30 and TRBJ2-1; the D gene lacks a confident call. The input for sequencing was unstimulated CD8+ T cells sorted from spleen or lymph node cells, taken before intestinal transplant. The TCR was taken from a human donor who received an intestinal transplant. The CDR3 reads as follows: CAWSPLGYEQFF. The base sequence is TGTGCCTGGAGCCCCCTGGGGTATGAGCAGTTCTTC.